Listed below are T cell receptor beta chains from one sample, sequenced in a study of cytomegalovirus exposure and HLA in healthy donors. Repertoires were generated with immunoSEQ multiplex PCR, while TCRdb's copy carries only in-frame clones and drops some. The data hold fewer than 150,000 clones, with 70% observed a single time. Sample: PBMCs. These receptors originate from a woman aged 25 to 45 in good health and CMV-seronegative. The CDR3 runs from the conserved cysteine through the conserved F or W.

TRBJ1-5 | TRBV7-9 | CASSTEQARQPQHF
. | TRBV21-1 | CASDPRDRDSYEQYF
TRBJ2-5 | TRBV15 | CATSGAGSKETQYF
TRBJ2-7 | TRBV2 | CASSYRGNYEQYF
TRBJ2-1 | TRBV19 | CASSIWLAGHNEQFF
TRBJ2-2 | TRBV19 | CASSSIGTGGYTGELFF
TRBJ1-1 | TRBV9 | CASSITGSDTEAFF
TRBJ2-3 | TRBV4-1 | CASTNTDTQYF
TRBJ1-2 | TRBV6-5 | CASSSGGGYTF
TRBJ1-4 | TRBV6-5 | CASSSTGGEGEKLFF
TRBJ1-6 | TRBV6-1 | CASSEGGWSGFNSPLHF
TRBJ1-6 | TRBV7-8 | CASSGGTGDLSPLHF
TRBJ1-6 | TRBV7-8 | CASSPQGSQSPLHF
TRBJ2-7 | TRBV7-2 | CASSLAGQGFYEQYF
TRBJ1-1 | TRBV29-1 | CSALSGQSMNTEAFF
TRBJ1-3 | TRBV19 | CASSILLTKSHSGNTIYF
TRBJ1-2 | TRBV4-1 | CASSQEQGSYTF
TRBJ2-3 | TRBV19 | CASSITGWTDTQYF
TRBJ1-1 | TRBV19 | CASSIGGAMNTEAFF
TRBJ1-3 | TRBV5-1 | CASSLDSSGNTIYF
TRBJ1-4 | TRBV28 | CASSLVSVEKLFF
TRBJ1-6 | TRBV21-1 | CASSKPAVSKKTLHF
TRBJ1-5 | TRBV30 | CAWSGQYTQPQHF
TRBJ2-1 | TRBV9 | CASSVALAGTSYNEQFF
TRBJ2-1 | TRBV11-2 | CASSLAPGLVFF
TRBJ2-1 | TRBV9 | CASSVDEGGSYNEQFF
TRBJ1-4 | TRBV30 | CAWRRTATNEKLFF
TRBJ2-3 | TRBV28 | CASTESRGRDTQYF
TRBJ1-2 | TRBV27 | CASSPRTAANYGYTF
TRBJ2-5 | TRBV30 | CAWSLGGRGETQYF
TRBJ1-5 | TRBV6-5 | CASSYSRVNQPQHF
TRBJ1-5 | TRBV7-9 | CASSLPDQPQHF
TRBJ2-7 | TRBV9 | CASSPRTSGAYEQYF
TRBJ1-1 | TRBV6-6 | CASSYQGMNTEAFF
. | TRBV10-2 | CASSPGQLYEQYF
. | TRBV2 | CASTDSYSYEQYF
TRBJ1-1 | TRBV20-1 | CSARGQGKAFF
TRBJ1-1 | TRBV6-5 | CASSEGTGHTEAFF
TRBJ2-5 | TRBV7-9 | CASSRTAETQYF
TRBJ2-2 | TRBV9 | CASSPFDRPTGELFF
TRBJ2-2 | TRBV6-1 | CASSELGQGAGELFF
TRBJ1-5 | TRBV29-1 | CSASTGNNQPQHF
TRBJ2-1 | TRBV28 | CASSGQAYNEQFF
TRBJ1-2 | TRBV7-9 | CASSLVVGNPYGYTF
TRBJ2-5 | TRBV7-8 | CASSPPTGVETQYF
TRBJ2-5 | TRBV7-9 | CASSSWTENQETQYF
TRBJ1-3 | TRBV18 | CASSPGTNSGNTIYF
TRBJ2-1 | TRBV29-1 | CSVDASGTSGVSEQFF
TRBJ2-5 | TRBV28 | CASSLTSMETQYF
TRBJ2-2 | TRBV11-2 | CASSLSWGLAGGNTGELFF
TRBJ2-5 | TRBV11-1 | CASSSVMGSGETQYF
TRBJ2-2 | TRBV28 | CASSLWTSGSGGGGTGELFF
TRBJ1-4 | TRBV4-1 | CASSQGQGGNEKLFF
TRBJ2-7 | TRBV12-5 | CASGEGTGYEQYF
TRBJ1-6 | TRBV18 | CASSPNRQGAGGSPLHF
TRBJ2-7 | TRBV10-3 | CAISDWGQGSEEQYF
TRBJ1-1 | TRBV5-1 | CASSWDRGLGTEAFF
TRBJ2-7 | TRBV7-8 | CASNQRPAYEQYF
TRBJ2-1 | TRBV28 | CASFSGVRTYNEQFF
TRBJ2-5 | TRBV30 | CAWGPGLVGIDQETQYF